The next 26 T cell receptor beta chains were all read from a single sample in a study of metastatic and nonmetastatic thyroid tumors (dated by TCRdb to 2019 to 2021). Before undergoing thyroid surgery, none of the patients had been given any kind of treatment. The protocol used for the library was PCR. These reads were obtained on an Illumina HiSeq 4000. The public sequencing data were trimmed at Q25 with fastp and processed into clonotypes with MiXCR by TCRdb, which kept only in-frame beta chains. This sample holds 15,000 to 20,000 clones; about 24% were observed only once. The ten top clones hold less than 9% of the sample. The sample taken for sequencing was adjacent normal tissue. These TCRs come from a female donor with papillary thyroid cancer or a benign thyroid nodule (not recorded which). Some clones in this sample may be carry-over from other donors' samples.

This clone was detected many times. The chain joins TRBV10-2 to TRBJ2-3; possible D gene TRBD1, 5 bases. Trimming pared 3 bases from V and 2 bases from J, leaving 6 bases between. Germline assignment: CDR1 WSHSY and CDR2 SAAADI. The CDR3 length is 13 residues. CDR3 amino acids: CASSDRVTDTQYF. The CDR3 DNA is TGCGCCAGCAGTGACAGGGTCACAGATACGCAGTATTTT.

This clone has only a few counts. The chain recombines TRBV12-3 or TRBV12-4 with TRBJ1-1; D unresolved. Trimming cost V 3 bases and J 3 bases, with 5 bases left between them. The CDR3 sequence is 12 residues long. CDR3 DNA sequence: TGTGCCAGCAGTTTCCCTTACACTGAAGCTTTCTTT. Translated: CASSFPYTEAFF.

This sequence joins TRBV6-1 and TRBJ2-3; the D gene is possibly TRBD2 (5 bases). Germline assignment: CDR1 MNHNS and CDR2 SASEGT. The CDR3 length is 15 residues. The V gene lost 5 bases and the J gene lost 4 bases, with 16 bases spanning the gap. The CDR3 region is CASSPVGGSADTQYF. The CDR3 bases are TGTGCCAGCAGTCCGGTTGGTGGTAGCGCAGATACGCAGTATTTT.

This clone was detected ten times or more. V usage is TRBV4-1 and J usage is TRBJ2-3, with TRBD2 identical over 8 bases. Germline CDR1 and CDR2: MGHRA and YSYEKL. The CDR3 consists of 16 residues. The ends lost 6 bases at V and 4 bases at J; junction bases unmatched: 12. The CDR3 nucleotides read TGCGCCAGCAGGTATACCGGGACTAGGAGTTCAGATACGCAGTATTTT. Protein: CASRYTGTRSSDTQYF.

This clone is deemed medium-sized. The chain joins TRBV27 to TRBJ2-7; 7 bases match TRBD1. The CDR3 extends over 15 amino acids. V lost 3 bases to trimming and J lost 0 bases; unmatched junction nucleotides: 5. The V gene's germline CDR1 is MNHEY and CDR2 SMNVEV (reference sequence). The CDR3 protein is CASSLFGTASYEQYF. As DNA, the CDR3 is TGTGCCAGCAGTTTGTTTGGGACAGCCTCCTACGAGCAGTACTTC.

The V call is TRBV11-2, the J call TRBJ2-2; TRBD2 agrees at 8 bases. The CDR3 spans 16 residues. With 5 bases clipped from V and 6 bases from J, the junction kept 11 bases outside the gene matches. Looked up from germline, CDR1 is SGHAT and CDR2 is FQNNGV. The CDR3 nucleotides are TGTGCCAGCAGCCCACTAGCGGTAGGGGGGGCCGGGGAGCTGTTTTTT. It is translated as CASSPLAVGGAGELFF.

The gene calls are TRBV6-2 or TRBV6-3 and TRBJ2-7; tentative D call: TRBD2 (6 bases). CDR3 size: 18 residues. In germline, CDR1 is MNHEY, CDR2 SVGEGT. V gave up 2 bases and J gave up 1 base, with 21 bases separating them. CDR3 amino acids: CASSYPRIPGLDSYEQYF. In DNA form, the CDR3 reads TGTGCCAGCAGTTACCCACGAATTCCGGGACTTGATTCCTACGAGCAGTACTTC.

This clone was counted between two and nine times. The chain couples TRBV12-3 or TRBV12-4 to TRBJ1-1, with 7 bases that match TRBD1. V was pared by 1 base and J by 1 base, with 3 bases of the junction left unmatched. This CDR3 region has 15 residues. CDR3 nucleotide sequence: TGTGCCAGCAGTTTAGACAGGGGAGGGAACACTGAAGCTTTCTTT. It is translated as CASSLDRGGNTEAFF.

This clone came up many times. This chain links TRBV19 with TRBJ1-4, with D unclear. This CDR3 comprises 14 residues. The germline V gene encodes CDR1 LNHDA and CDR2 SQIVND (reference sequence). V lost 2 bases to trimming and J lost 5 bases, with 9 bases between them. The CDR3 nucleotides are TGTGCCAGTAGTATACGTACCGAGAATGAAAAACTGTTTTTT. It is translated as CASSIRTENEKLFF.

This clone came up many times. The genes are TRBV5-6 and TRBJ2-7; D is perhaps TRBD2 (6 bases). This CDR3 is 15 amino acids long. The germline CDR1 and CDR2 sequences are SGHDT and YYEEEE. V was pared by 3 bases and J by 1 base, with 14 bases between. CDR3 residues: CASSSLGSGSYEQYF. The CDR3 bases are TGTGCCAGCAGCTCCCTGGGGAGCGGGTCCTACGAGCAGTACTTC.

The chain is built from TRBV6-5 and TRBJ2-1; TRBD2 aligns across 11 bases. The CDR3 extends over 18 amino acids. V lost 2 bases to trimming and J lost 7 bases; unmatched junction nucleotides: 13. CDR1 is MNHEY and CDR2 is SVGAGI in the germline V gene. The CDR3 is CASSYRVAGGPGGNEQFF. The CDR3 DNA reads TGTGCCAGCAGTTACAGGGTAGCGGGAGGGCCGGGAGGGAATGAGCAGTTCTTC.

A few counts support this clone. The CDR3 bases are TGTGCCATCGGACAGACCGGAACCTGGGAGCTGTTTTTT. As protein: CAIGQTGTWELFF. The chain links TRBV19 to TRBJ2-2, with TRBD1 as a possible D gene (6 bases). The V gene's germline CDR1 is LNHDA and CDR2 SQIVND (reference sequence). This CDR3 is 13 amino acids long. V was pared by 10 bases and J by 9 bases, with 18 bases between.

This clone occurred many times. In DNA form, the CDR3 reads TGTGCCAGCAGCCTCGGTCCCCTCACCGGGGAGCTGTTTTTT. Amino acids: CASSLGPLTGELFF. The rearrangement joins TRBV3-1 to TRBJ2-2, with D unresolved. CDR3 size: 14 residues. Germline assignment: CDR1 LGHDT and CDR2 YNNKEL (reference sequence). V shed 4 bases and J shed 4 bases, with 10 bases lying between them.

This clone ranks as medium-sized. The rearrangement joins TRBV11-1 to TRBJ2-7; TRBD1 agrees at 9 bases. Germline V gene data show CDR1 as SGHAT and CDR2 as FQDESV (reference sequence). V shed 5 bases and J 3 bases; nucleotides not matched to a gene: 5. This CDR3 is built from 14 residues. CDR3 sequence (DNA): TGTGCCAGCAGCGGGACAGGGAGGTACTACGAGCAGTACTTC. Its protein is CASSGTGRYYEQYF.

This clone is labeled as medium-sized. This rearrangement joins TRBV6-1 to TRBJ1-3, with D perhaps matching TRBD1 (5 bases). The CDR3 length is 15 residues. The V gene lost 5 bases and the J gene lost 0 bases, with 11 bases spanning the gap. The germline gives CDR1 MNHNS, CDR2 SASEGT. The CDR3 loop is CASSSSGGSGNTIYF. CDR3 nucleotides: TGTGCCAGCAGTTCGAGTGGGGGCTCTGGAAACACCATATATTTT.

The V and J genes are TRBV7-3 and TRBJ2-7; D gene ambiguous. The CDR3 is made up of 13 amino acids. Germline V CDR1 and CDR2: SGHTA, FQGTGA. With 3 bases removed from V and 5 bases from J, the gap between germline ends came to 11 bases. In DNA form, the CDR3 reads TGTGCCAGCAGCTTCTCCCGGTACGACGAGCAGTACTTC. It yields the protein CASSFSRYDEQYF.

V gene TRBV4-1 combines with J gene TRBJ1-2; D unresolved. CDR3 length: 14 amino acids. Germline V gene sequence: CDR1 MGHRA, CDR2 YSYEKL. V lost 1 base and J 2 bases, leaving 8 bases between the germline ends. CDR3 nucleotide sequence: TGCGCCAGCAGCCAAGTCGCAGAAAACTATGGCTACACCTTC. Residues: CASSQVAENYGYTF.

This clone was observed many times. The rearrangement links TRBV19 to TRBJ2-5; 14 bases are a match to TRBD2. The CDR3 has 17 amino acids. Looked up from germline, CDR1 is LNHDA and CDR2 is SQIVND (reference sequence). Trimming removed 3 bases from V and 4 bases from J; junction bases left unmatched: 7. CDR3 nucleotides: TGTGCCAGTAGTATTTTTTCCGGGACTAGCGGGAGAGAGACCCAGTACTTC. Protein: CASSIFSGTSGRETQYF.

Only a few counts were recorded for this clone. Just one base apart from a much larger clone, this may be a read error. Other DNA variants within this sample encode the same CDR3. This chain joins TRBV10-3 and TRBJ2-4, with D possibly matching TRBD2 (6 bases). The V end lost 0 bases, the J end lost 5 bases, and 20 bases lay between the germline ends. Looked up from germline, CDR1 is ENHRY and CDR2 is SYGVKD. This CDR3 region has 18 residues. The CDR3 nucleotides are TGTGCCATCAGTGAGTCGGGGCTACGGAGGGAGAGGGAAAACATTCAGTACTTC. Its translation is CAISESGLRRERENIQYF.

J is TRBJ2-7 and V is TRBV4-1; 7 nucleotides match TRBD2. This CDR3 has 16 residues. The ends lost 4 bases at V and 2 bases at J; junction bases unmatched: 11. Germline values: CDR1 MGHRA, CDR2 YSYEKL. The CDR3 sequence is CASSLFAGEPTYEQYF. Written as DNA, the CDR3 is TGCGCCAGCAGCCTCTTCGCGGGAGAACCCACCTACGAGCAGTACTTC.

The chain recombines TRBV6-1 with TRBJ2-7; the match to TRBD1 covers 7 bases. Germline assignment: CDR1 MNHNS and CDR2 SASEGT. V was clipped by 7 bases and J by 7 bases; unmatched bases: 4. The CDR3 has 11 amino acids. This chain's CDR3 is CASNDRAEQYF. DNA of the CDR3: TGTGCCAGCAATGACAGGGCGGAGCAGTACTTC.

This clone was detected ten times or more. The rearrangement joins TRBV3-1 to TRBJ2-1; 12 nucleotides match TRBD2. The CDR3 has 14 residues. V trimming: 3 bases; J trimming: 9 bases; junction bases outside the gene matches: 3. Germline V gene sequence: CDR1 LGHDT, CDR2 YNNKEL (reference sequence). The DNA for the CDR3 is TGTGCCAGCAGCCAGGGACTAGCGGGTTCTGAGCAGTTCTTC. Its protein is CASSQGLAGSEQFF.

This clone was counted at least ten times. The CDR3 DNA sequence: TGTGCCAGCAGCCAAGGCCCTTTATCCTACGAGCAGTACTTC. It encodes CASSQGPLSYEQYF. The chain couples TRBV3-1 to TRBJ2-7; D gene uncertain. Trimming took off 1 base at V and 1 base at J, with 8 bases between the two ends. Germline values: CDR1 LGHDT, CDR2 YNNKEL (reference sequence). This CDR3 has 14 residues.

This sequence joins TRBV11-1 and TRBJ1-6, with 11 positions matching TRBD1. The germline CDR1 and CDR2 sequences are SGHAT and FQDESV (reference sequence). There are 15 residues in the CDR3. J lost 10 bases, V lost 4 bases, and 6 bases had no gene match. The CDR3 sequence is CASSSGQGAHSPLHF. CDR3 DNA sequence: TGTGCCAGCAGCTCCGGACAGGGGGCCCACTCACCCCTCCACTTT.

The V and J genes are TRBV9 and TRBJ1-4; tentatively, D is TRBD1 (6 bases). Germline V gene data show CDR1 as SGDLS and CDR2 as YYNGEE. The CDR3 has 18 amino acids. Deletions cut 3 bases from V and 4 bases from J, with 22 bases between. The DNA for the CDR3 is TGTGCCAGCAGCGCTTCGCCCCTCATGGACAGCAATAATGAAAAACTGTTTTTT. Amino acids: CASSASPLMDSNNEKLFF.

In regard to this clone: Just one base apart from a much larger clone, this may be a read error. The chain carries TRBV5-4 and TRBJ2-7; D is unresolved. The CDR3 is 14 residues long. The germline V gene has CDR1 SGHNT and CDR2 YYREEE (reference sequence). The CDR3 spells CASSSSELPYEHYF. CDR3 bases: TGTGCCAGCAGCTCATCGGAGCTCCCCTACGAGCATTACTTC.